This is a list of T cell receptor beta chains from one sample in a study of CD8+ T cells in alopecia areata. Repertoires were generated with immunoSEQ multiplex PCR, while TCRdb's copy carries only in-frame clones and drops some. The sample lists about 150,000 clones; 45% to 65% were seen once. The sequencing used CD8+ T cells sorted from blood, collected at week 4, from a patient treated with tofacitinib. These receptor sequences come from a human donor with alopecia areata. The CDR3 runs from the conserved cysteine through the conserved F or W. Each record gives: V gene, J gene, D gene, clone size, CDR3 DNA, CDR3 protein. The D gene is left open where the match is weak. A clone size is listed for some rows: how often the clone was seen (once, few, many), or a class if it is expanded.

TRBV7-8	TRBJ1-5	NA	NA	TGTGCCAGCAGCTTAGTGGGCAATCAGCCCCAGCATTTT	CASSLVGNQPQHF
TRBV29-1	TRBJ1-1	NA	NA	TGCAGTGCCTTGGACAGTAAAGGGGGTAGCACTGAAGCTTTCTTT	CSALDSKGGSTEAFF
TRBV6-1	TRBJ2-1	NA	many	TGTGCCAGCAACCTATTGGACGAGGGCTCCAATGAGCAGTTCTTC	CASNLLDEGSNEQFF
TRBV7-3	TRBJ1-1	NA	few	TGTGCCAGCAGCCCGGCCCTTTACACTGAAGCTTTCTTT	CASSPALYTEAFF
TRBV30	TRBJ2-7	NA	few	TGTGCCTGGAGTATGGTTAGGGGTTACGAGCAGTACTTC	CAWSMVRGYEQYF
TRBV11-2	TRBJ2-7	NA	NA	TGTGCCAGCAGCTACGGGACTGCCACCTACGAGCAGTACTTC	CASSYGTATYEQYF
TRBV5-6	TRBJ2-7	NA	NA	TGTGCCAGCAGCTATGACAGCTCCTACGAGCAGTACTTC	CASSYDSSYEQYF
TRBV29-1	TRBJ2-7	NA	NA	TGCAGCGTTGAAGGCACCTCCTACGAGCAGTACTTC	CSVEGTSYEQYF
TRBV29-1	TRBJ1-2	TRBD1	few	TGCAGCGTTACCGGGACAGGGAGAAACTATGGCTACACCTTC	CSVTGTGRNYGYTF
TRBV5-6	TRBJ1-5	TRBD1	NA	TGTGCCAGCAGCTTGGGACAGGGGCTTCAGCCCCAGCATTTT	CASSLGQGLQPQHF
TRBV4-1	TRBJ2-1	TRBD1	NA	TGCGCCAGCAGCCGGACAGGGGGTAGCGGTGGTGAGCAGTTCTTC	CASSRTGGSGGEQFF
TRBV7-3	TRBJ2-3	NA	NA	TGTGCCAGCAACCTAGGGGGGACAGATACGCAGTATTTT	CASNLGGTDTQYF